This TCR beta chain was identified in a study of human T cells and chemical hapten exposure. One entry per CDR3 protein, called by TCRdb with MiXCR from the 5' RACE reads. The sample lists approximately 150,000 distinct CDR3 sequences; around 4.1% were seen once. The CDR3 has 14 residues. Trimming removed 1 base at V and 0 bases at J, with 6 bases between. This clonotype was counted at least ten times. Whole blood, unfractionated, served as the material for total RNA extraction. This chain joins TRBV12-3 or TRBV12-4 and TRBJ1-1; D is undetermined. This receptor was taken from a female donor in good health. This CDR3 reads CASSLGELNTEAFF. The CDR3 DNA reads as TGTGCCAGCAGTTTAGGAGAGTTGAACACTGAAGCTTTCTTT.